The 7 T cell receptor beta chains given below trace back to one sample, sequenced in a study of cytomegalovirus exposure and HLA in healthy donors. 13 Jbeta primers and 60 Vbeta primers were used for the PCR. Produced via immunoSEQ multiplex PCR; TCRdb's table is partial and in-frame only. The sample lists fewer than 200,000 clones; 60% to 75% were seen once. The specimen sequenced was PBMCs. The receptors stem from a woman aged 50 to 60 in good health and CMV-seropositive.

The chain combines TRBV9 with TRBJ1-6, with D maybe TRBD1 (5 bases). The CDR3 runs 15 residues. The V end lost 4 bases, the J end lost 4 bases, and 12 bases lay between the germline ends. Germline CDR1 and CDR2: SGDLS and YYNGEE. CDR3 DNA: TGTGCCAGCAGCCAGGGCACTGGGTATAATTCACCCCTCCACTTT. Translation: CASSQGTGYNSPLHF.

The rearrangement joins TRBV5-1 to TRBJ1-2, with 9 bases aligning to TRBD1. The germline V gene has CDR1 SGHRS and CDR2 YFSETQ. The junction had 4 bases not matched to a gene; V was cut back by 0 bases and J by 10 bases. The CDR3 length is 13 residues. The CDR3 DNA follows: TGCGCCAGCAGCTTGGACAGGGGGCTTGACTACACCTTC. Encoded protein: CASSLDRGLDYTF. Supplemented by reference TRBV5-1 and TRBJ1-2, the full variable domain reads KAGVTQTPRYLIKTRGQQVTLSCSPISGHRSVSWYQQTPGQGLQFLFEYFSETQRNKGNFPGRFSGRQFSNSRSEMNVSTLELGDSALYLCASSLDRGLDYTFGSGTRLTVV.

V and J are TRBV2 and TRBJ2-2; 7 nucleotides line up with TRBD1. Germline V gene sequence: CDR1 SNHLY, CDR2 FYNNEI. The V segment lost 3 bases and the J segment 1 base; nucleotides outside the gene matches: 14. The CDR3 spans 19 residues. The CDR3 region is CASSEPGLGTGVNTGELFF. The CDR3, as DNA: TGTGCCAGCAGTGAGCCGGGCCTGGGAACAGGGGTGAACACCGGGGAGCTGTTTTTT.

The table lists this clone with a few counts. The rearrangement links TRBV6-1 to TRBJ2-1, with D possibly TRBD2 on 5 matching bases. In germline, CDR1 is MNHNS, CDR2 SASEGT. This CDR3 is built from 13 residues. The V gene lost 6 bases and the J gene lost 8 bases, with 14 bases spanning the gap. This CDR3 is CASSPEASHEQFF. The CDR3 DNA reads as TGTGCCAGCAGCCCGGAGGCCAGCCATGAGCAGTTCTTC.

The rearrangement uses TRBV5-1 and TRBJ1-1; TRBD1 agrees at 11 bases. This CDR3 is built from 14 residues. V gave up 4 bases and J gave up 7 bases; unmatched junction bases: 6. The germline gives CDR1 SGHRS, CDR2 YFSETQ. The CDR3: CASSQWTGGFEAFF. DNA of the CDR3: TGCGCCAGCAGCCAATGGACAGGGGGCTTTGAAGCTTTCTTT.

The CDR3 DNA follows: TGTGCCAGCACCGAAGCGGGGATCACAGATACGCAGTATTTT. Translating gives CASTEAGITDTQYF. The chain employs TRBV6-6 and TRBJ2-3; 7 bases are shared with TRBD2. Trimming cost V 7 bases and J 2 bases; bases outside gene matches: 6. CDR1 MNHNY and CDR2 SVGAGI come from the germline V gene (reference sequence). This CDR3 has 14 amino acids.

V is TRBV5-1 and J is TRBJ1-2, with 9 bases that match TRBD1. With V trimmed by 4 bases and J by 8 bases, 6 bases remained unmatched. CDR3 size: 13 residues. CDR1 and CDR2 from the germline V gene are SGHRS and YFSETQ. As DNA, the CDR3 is TGCGCCAGCAGCCAGGGACAGGGAAACGGCTACACCTTC. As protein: CASSQGQGNGYTF.